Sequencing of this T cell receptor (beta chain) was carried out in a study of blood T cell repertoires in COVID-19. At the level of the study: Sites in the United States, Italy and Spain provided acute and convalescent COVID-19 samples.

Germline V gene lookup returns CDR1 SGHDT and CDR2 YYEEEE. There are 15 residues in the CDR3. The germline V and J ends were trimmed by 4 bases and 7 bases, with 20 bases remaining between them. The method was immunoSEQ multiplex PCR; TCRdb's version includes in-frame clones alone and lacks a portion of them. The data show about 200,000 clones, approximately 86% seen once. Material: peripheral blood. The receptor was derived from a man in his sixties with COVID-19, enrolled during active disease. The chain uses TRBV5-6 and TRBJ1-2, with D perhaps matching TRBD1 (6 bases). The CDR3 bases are TGTGCCAGCAGCCGACCAAGGACAGAATCGGGTGGCTACACCTTC. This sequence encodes CASSRPRTESGGYTF. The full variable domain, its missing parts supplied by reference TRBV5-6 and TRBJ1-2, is DAGVTQSPTHLIKTRGQQVTLRCSPKSGHDTVSWYQQALGQGPQFIFQYYEEEERQRGNFPDRFSGHQFPNYSSELNVNALLLGDSALYLCASSRPRTESGGYTFGSGTRLTVV.